This TCR beta chain was captured by sequencing in a study of T cells in localized non-small cell lung cancer. The data were produced by immunoSEQ multiplex PCR, yet TCRdb's version contains in-frame clones alone and is incomplete. The sample contains 100,000 or so clones, more than 75% of which appear only once. The source of this sequence is a woman aged 40-69 years with stage II squamous cell lung carcinoma. Specimen: PBMCs, collected before any cancer treatment.

This chain's CDR3 is CASSLTTFRRDGYTF. The DNA for the CDR3 is TGTGCCAGCAGTCTGACAACTTTCCGCAGGGATGGCTACACCTTC. V and J are TRBV27 and TRBJ1-2; D is perhaps TRBD1 (5 bases). The ends were cut back, 5 bases at V and 6 bases at J, with 19 bases in the middle. This CDR3 spans 15 amino acids. From germline, CDR1 is MNHEY and CDR2 SMNVEV (reference sequence).